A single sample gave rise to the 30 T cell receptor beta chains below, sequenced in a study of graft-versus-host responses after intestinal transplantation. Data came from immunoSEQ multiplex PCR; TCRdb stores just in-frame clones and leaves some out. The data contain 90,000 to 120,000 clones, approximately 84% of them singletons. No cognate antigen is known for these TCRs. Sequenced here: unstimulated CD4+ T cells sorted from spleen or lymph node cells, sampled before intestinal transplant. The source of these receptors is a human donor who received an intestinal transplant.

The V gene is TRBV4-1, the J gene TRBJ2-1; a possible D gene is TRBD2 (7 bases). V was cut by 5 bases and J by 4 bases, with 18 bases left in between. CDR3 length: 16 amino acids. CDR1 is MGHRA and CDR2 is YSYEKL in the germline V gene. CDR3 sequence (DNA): TGCGCCAGCAGCACGCCGCTCCGGGGGGCATACAATGAGCAGTTCTTC. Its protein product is CASSTPLRGAYNEQFF.

The CDR3 reads CASSWGQSYGYTF. In nucleotides, the CDR3 is TGTGCCAGCAGTTGGGGACAGTCTTATGGCTACACCTTC. V is TRBV6-6 and J is TRBJ1-2; TRBD1 matches 7 bases. Germline CDR1 reads MNHNY; CDR2 reads SVGAGI (reference sequence). With V trimmed by 4 bases and J by 5 bases, 4 bases remained unmatched. This CDR3 is built from 13 residues.

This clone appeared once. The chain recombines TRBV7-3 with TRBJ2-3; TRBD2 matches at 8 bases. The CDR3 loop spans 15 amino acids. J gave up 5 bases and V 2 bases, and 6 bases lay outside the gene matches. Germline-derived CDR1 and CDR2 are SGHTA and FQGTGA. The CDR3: CASSLQRGRRDTQYF. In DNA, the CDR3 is TGTGCCAGCAGCTTACAGCGGGGGCGCCGAGATACGCAGTATTTT.

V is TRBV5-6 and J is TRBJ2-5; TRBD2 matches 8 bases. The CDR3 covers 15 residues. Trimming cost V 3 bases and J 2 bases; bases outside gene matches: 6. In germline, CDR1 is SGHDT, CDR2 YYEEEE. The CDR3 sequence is CASSSSGLAQETQYF. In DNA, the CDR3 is TGTGCCAGCAGCTCATCAGGACTAGCTCAAGAGACCCAGTACTTC.

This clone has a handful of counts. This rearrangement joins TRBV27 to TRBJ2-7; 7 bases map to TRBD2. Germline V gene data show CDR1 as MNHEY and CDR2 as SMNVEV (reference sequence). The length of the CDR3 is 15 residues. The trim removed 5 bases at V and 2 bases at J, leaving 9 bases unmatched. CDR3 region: CASSVLLAGAYEQYF. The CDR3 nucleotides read TGTGCCAGCAGTGTCTTGTTGGCGGGAGCCTACGAGCAGTACTTC.

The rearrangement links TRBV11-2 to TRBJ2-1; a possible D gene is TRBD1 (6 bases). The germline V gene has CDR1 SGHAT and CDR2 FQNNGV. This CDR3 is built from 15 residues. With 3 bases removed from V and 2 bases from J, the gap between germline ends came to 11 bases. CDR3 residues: CASSLTGPTYNEQFF. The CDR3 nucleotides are TGTGCCAGCAGCTTGACAGGTCCGACCTACAATGAGCAGTTCTTC. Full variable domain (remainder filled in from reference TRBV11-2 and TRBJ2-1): EAGVAQSPRYKIIEKRQSVAFWCNPISGHATLYWYQQILGQGPKLLIQFQNNGVVDDSQLPKDRFSAERLKGVDSTLKIQPAKLEDSAVYLCASSLTGPTYNEQFFGPGTRLTVL.

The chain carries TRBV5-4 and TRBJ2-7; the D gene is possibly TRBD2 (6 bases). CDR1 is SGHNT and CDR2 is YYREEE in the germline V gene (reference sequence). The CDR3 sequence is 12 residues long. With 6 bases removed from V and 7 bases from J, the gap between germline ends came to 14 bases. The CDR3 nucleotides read TGTGCCAGCACGAATGAAGCGGGTGAGCAGTACTTC. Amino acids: CASTNEAGEQYF.

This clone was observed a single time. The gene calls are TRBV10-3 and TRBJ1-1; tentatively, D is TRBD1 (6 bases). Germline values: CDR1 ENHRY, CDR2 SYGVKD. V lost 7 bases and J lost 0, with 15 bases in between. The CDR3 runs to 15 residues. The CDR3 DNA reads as TGTGCCATCAACGCACAGGGCCCTATGAACACTGAAGCTTTCTTT. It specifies CAINAQGPMNTEAFF.

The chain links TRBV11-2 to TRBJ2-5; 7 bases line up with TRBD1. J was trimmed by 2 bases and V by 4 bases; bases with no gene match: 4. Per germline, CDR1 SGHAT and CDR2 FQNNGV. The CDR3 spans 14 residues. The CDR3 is CASSYRGGQETQYF. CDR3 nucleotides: TGTGCCAGCAGCTACAGGGGCGGGCAAGAGACCCAGTACTTC.

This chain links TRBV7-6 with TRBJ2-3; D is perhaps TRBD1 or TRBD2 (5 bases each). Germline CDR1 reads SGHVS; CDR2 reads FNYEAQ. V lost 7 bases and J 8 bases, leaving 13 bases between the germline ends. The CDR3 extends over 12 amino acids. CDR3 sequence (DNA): TGTGCCAGCAAAGCTTATGGGGGTACGCAGTATTTT. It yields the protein CASKAYGGTQYF.

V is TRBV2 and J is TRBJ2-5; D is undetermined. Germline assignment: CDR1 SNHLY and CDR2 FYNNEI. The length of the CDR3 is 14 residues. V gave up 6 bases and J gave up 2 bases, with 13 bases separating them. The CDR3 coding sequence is TGTGCCAGCAGCCTTTATAGAAAACAAGAGACCCAGTACTTC. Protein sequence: CASSLYRKQETQYF.

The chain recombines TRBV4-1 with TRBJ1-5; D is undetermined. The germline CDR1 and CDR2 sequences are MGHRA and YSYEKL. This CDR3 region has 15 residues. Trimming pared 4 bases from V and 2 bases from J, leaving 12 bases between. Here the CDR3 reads CASSPQSARNQPQHF. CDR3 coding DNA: TGCGCCAGCAGCCCACAGTCTGCTCGCAATCAGCCCCAGCATTTT.

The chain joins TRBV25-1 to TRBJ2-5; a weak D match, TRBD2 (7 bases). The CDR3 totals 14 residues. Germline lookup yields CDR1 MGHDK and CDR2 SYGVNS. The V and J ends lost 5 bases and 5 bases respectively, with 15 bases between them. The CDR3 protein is CASSLWGGQETQYF. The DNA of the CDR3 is TGTGCCAGCAGTTTATGGGGGGGCCAGGAGACCCAGTACTTC.

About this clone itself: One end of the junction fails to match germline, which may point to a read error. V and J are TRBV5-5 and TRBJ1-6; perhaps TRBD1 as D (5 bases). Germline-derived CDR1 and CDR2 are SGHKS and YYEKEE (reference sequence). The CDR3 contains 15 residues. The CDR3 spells CASSFWGTDNPPLHF. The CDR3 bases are TGTGCCAGCAGCTTTTGGGGGACGGATAATCCACCCCTCCACTTT. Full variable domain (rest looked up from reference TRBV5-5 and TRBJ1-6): DAGVTQSPTHLIKTRGQQVTLRCSPISGHKSVSWYQQVLGQGPQFIFQYYEKEERGRGNFPDRFSARQFPNYSSELNVNALLLGDSALYLCASSFWGTDNPPLHFGNGTRLTVT.

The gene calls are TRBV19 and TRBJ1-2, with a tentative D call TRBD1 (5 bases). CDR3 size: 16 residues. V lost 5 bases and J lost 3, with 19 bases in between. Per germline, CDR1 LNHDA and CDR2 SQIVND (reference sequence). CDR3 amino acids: CASSSLRGDGDYGYTF. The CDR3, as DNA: TGTGCCAGTAGTTCCTTGCGGGGGGACGGGGACTATGGCTACACCTTC.

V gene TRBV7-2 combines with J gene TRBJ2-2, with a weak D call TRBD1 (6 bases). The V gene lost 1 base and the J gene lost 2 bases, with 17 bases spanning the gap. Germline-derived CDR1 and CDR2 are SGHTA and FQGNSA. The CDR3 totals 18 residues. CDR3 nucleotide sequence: TGTGCCAGCAGCTTAGTGCTTGGATCAGGGGCTAACACCGGGGAGCTGTTTTTT. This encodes CASSLVLGSGANTGELFF.

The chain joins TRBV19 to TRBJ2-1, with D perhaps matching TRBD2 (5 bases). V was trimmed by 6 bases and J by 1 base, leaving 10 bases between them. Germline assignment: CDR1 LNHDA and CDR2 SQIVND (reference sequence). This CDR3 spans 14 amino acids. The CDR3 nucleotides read TGTGCCAGTAGCGGGAACCCTTCCTACAATGAGCAGTTCTTC. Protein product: CASSGNPSYNEQFF.

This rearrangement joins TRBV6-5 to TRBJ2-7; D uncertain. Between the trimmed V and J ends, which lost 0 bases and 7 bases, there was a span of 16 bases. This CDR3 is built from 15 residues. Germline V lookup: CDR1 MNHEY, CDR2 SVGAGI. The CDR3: CASSYSTPVPREQYF. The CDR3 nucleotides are TGTGCCAGCAGTTACTCCACCCCCGTCCCTCGAGAGCAGTACTTC.

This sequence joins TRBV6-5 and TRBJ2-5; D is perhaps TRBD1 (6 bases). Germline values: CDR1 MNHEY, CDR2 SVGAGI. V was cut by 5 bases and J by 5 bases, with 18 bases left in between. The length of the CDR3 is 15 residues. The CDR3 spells CASSPNRVNQETQYF. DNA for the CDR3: TGTGCCAGCAGTCCAAACAGGGTAAATCAGGAGACCCAGTACTTC.

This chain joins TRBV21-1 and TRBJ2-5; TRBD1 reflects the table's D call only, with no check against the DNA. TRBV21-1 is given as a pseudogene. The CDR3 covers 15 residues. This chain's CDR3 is CASRGGTGKAGTQYF. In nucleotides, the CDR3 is TGTGCCAGTCGGGGCGGGACAGGGAAGGCGGGGACCCAGTACTTC.

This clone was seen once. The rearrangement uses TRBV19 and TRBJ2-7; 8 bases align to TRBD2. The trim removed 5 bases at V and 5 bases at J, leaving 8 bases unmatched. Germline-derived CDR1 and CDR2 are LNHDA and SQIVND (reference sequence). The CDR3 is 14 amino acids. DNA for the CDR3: TGTGCCAGTAGTCGGGGACTAGTCCCCCACGAGCAGTACTTC. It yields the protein CASSRGLVPHEQYF.

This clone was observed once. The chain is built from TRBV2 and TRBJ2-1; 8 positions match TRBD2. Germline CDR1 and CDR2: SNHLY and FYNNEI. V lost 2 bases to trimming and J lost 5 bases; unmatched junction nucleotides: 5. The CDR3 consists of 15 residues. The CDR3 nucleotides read TGTGCCAGCAGTGAATTGGGACTAGTTCACAATGAGCAGTTCTTC. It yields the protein CASSELGLVHNEQFF.

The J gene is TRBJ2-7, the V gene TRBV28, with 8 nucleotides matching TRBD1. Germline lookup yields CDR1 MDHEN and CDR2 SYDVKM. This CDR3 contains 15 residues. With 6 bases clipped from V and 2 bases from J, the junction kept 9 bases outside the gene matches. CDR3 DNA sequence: TGTGCCAGCAGCCCCGACCCGACAGGGGCCTACGAGCAGTACTTC. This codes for CASSPDPTGAYEQYF.

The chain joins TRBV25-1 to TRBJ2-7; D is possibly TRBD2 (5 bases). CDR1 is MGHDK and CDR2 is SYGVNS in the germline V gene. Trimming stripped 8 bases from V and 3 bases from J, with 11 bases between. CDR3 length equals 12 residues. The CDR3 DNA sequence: TGTGCCAGCTCCTATGCGGGCTACGAGCAGTACTTC. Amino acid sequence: CASSYAGYEQYF.

CDR3 protein: CASSFDRRRVLGYTF. The CDR3, as DNA: TGTGCCAGCAGCTTCGACAGAAGAAGGGTCCTAGGCTACACCTTC. The gene calls are TRBV7-2 and TRBJ1-2; D is perhaps TRBD1 (5 bases). Between the trimmed V and J ends, which lost 3 bases and 8 bases, there was a span of 19 bases. Germline values: CDR1 SGHTA, CDR2 FQGNSA. There are 15 residues in the CDR3. Full variable domain (outside the CDR3, taken from reference TRBV7-2 and TRBJ1-2): GAGVSQSPSNKVTEKGKDVELRCDPISGHTALYWYRQSLGQGLEFLIYFQGNSAPDKSGLPSDRFSAERTGGSVSTLTIQRTQQEDSAVYLCASSFDRRRVLGYTFGSGTRLTVV.

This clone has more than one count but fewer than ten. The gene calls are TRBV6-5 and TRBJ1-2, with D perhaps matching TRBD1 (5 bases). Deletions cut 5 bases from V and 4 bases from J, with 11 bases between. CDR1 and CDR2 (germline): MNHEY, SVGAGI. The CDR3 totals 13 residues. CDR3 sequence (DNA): TGTGCCAGCAGTCTTGACAGAGTCTATGGCTACACCTTC. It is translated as CASSLDRVYGYTF.

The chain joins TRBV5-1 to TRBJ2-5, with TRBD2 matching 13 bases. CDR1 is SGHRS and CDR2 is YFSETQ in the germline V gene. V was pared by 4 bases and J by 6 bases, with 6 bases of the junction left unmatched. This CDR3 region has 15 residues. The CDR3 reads CASSLRTSGSKTQYF. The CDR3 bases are TGCGCCAGCAGCCTCCGGACTAGCGGGAGTAAGACCCAGTACTTC.

The CDR3 loop is CASSLTGVTEAFF. The DNA for the CDR3 is TGTGCCAGCAGCTTAACAGGGGTCACTGAAGCTTTCTTT. The rearrangement uses TRBV7-3 and TRBJ1-1; tentative D call: TRBD1 (5 bases). The germline V gene has CDR1 SGHTA and CDR2 FQGTGA. The germline V and J ends were trimmed by 0 bases and 4 bases, with 6 bases remaining between them. The CDR3 sequence is 13 residues long.

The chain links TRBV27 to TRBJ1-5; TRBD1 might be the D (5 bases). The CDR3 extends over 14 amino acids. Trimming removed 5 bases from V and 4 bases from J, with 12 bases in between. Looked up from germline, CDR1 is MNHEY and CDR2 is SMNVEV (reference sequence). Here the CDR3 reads CASSVRGGNQPQHF. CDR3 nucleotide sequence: TGTGCCAGCAGTGTCCGGGGGGGGAATCAGCCCCAGCATTTT.

The CDR3 nucleotides are TGCGCCAGCAGCTTGGGGGGATATAGCAATCAGCCCCAGCATTTT. Translation: CASSLGGYSNQPQHF. The chain employs TRBV5-1 and TRBJ1-5; D is uncertain. Germline assignment: CDR1 SGHRS and CDR2 YFSETQ. The CDR3 loop spans 15 amino acids. Trimming left V 0 bases short and J 0 bases short, with 7 bases between.